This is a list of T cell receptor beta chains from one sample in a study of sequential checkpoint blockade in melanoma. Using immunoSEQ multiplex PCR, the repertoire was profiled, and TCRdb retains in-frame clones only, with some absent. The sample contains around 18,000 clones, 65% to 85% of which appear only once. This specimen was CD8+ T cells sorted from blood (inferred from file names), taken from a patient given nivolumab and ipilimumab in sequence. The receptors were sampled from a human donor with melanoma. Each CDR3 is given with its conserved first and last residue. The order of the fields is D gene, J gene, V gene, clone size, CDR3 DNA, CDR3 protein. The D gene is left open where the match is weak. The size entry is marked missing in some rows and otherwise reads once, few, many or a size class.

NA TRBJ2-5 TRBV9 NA TGTGCCAGCAGCCCAGGAGGGCGGGCCCAAGAGACCCAGTACTTC CASSPGGRAQETQYF
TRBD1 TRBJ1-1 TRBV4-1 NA TGCGCCAGCAGCCCCGAACCGGGACAGCCCTTGAACACTGAAGCTTTCTTT CASSPEPGQPLNTEAFF
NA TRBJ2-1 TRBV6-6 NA TGTGCCAGCAGCGAATTCGTAGGGGCAGGGAATGAGCAGTTCTTC CASSEFVGAGNEQFF
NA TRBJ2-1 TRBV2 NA TGTGCCAGCAGGAGGGCGGAAGGAGGGTTCTTC CASRRAEGGFF
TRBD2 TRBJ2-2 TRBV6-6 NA TGTGCCAGCAGTTTGACTAGCGGGACGACCGGGGAGCTGTTTTTT CASSLTSGTTGELFF
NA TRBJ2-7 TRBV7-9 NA TGTGCCAGCAGCCCCATTACAGGGCTCAACTCCTACGAGCAGTACTTC CASSPITGLNSYEQYF
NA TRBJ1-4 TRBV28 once TGTGCCAGCAGTTTCAGGGATCTTGGAGGGGTGGATGAAAAACTGTTTTTT CASSFRDLGGVDEKLFF
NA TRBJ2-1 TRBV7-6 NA TGTGCCAGCAGCCAGGGGTATGAGCAGTTCTTC CASSQGYEQFF
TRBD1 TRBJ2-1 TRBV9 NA TGTGCCAGCAGCACCCGGACAGGGGTTGGGGAGCAGTTCTTC CASSTRTGVGEQFF
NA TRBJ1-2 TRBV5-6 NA TGTGCCAGCAGCTTGGCATCTGGGCTCTATGGCTACACCTTC CASSLASGLYGYTF
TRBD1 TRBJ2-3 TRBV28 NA TGTGCCAGCAGTATGACAGGGGATAACACAGATACGCAGTATTTT CASSMTGDNTDTQYF
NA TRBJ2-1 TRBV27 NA TGTGCCAGCGGTTTATCGCAGGGCAGGTCGATATCCGAGCAGTTCTTC CASGLSQGRSISEQFF
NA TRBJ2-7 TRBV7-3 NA TGTGCCAGCAGCTTTACAGGGAGCTCCTACGAGCAGTACTTC CASSFTGSSYEQYF